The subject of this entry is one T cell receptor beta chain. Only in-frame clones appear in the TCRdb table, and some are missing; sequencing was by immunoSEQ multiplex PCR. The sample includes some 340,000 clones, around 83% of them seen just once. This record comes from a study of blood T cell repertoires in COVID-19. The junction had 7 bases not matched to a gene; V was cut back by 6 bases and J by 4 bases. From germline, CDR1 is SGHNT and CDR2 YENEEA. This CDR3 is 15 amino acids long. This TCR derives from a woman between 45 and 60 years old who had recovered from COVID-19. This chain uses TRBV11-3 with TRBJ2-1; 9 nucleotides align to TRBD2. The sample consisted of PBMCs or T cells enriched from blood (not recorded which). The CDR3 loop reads CASSPRLAEYNEQFF. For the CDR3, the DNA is TGTGCCAGCAGTCCTAGACTAGCGGAGTACAATGAGCAGTTCTTC.